The next 17 T cell receptor beta chains were all read from a single sample in a study of T cell changes during pregnancy in multiple sclerosis. Generated by immunoSEQ multiplex PCR, the TCRdb table keeps only in-frame clones and is missing some. The sample lists approximately 31,000 clones; about 92% were seen once. The sample was CD4+ T cells from peripheral blood mononuclear cells, taken in the second trimester of pregnancy. These receptors all stem from a female donor with multiple sclerosis, enrolled in a pregnancy study.

The chain has TRBV7-2 and TRBJ1-2; D is unclear. From germline, CDR1 is SGHTA and CDR2 FQGNSA. This CDR3 has 11 amino acids. Trimming pared 5 bases from V and 3 bases from J, leaving 4 bases between. The CDR3 loop reads CASSPDYGYTF. As DNA, the CDR3 is TGTGCCAGCAGCCCTGACTATGGCTACACCTTC.

The chain joins TRBV28 to TRBJ1-5; 9 bases are a match to TRBD1. Germline V gene data show CDR1 as MDHEN and CDR2 as SYDVKM. V lost 10 bases to trimming and J lost 6 bases; unmatched junction nucleotides: 7. CDR3 size: 13 residues. The CDR3 nucleotides read TGTGCCATCCAGGACAGGGGACGTCAGCCCCAGCATTTT. This translates into CAIQDRGRQPQHF. The variable domain in full, with the rest retrieved from reference TRBV28 and TRBJ1-5, is DVKVTQSSRYLVKRTGEKVFLECVQDMDHENMFWYRQDPGLGLRLIYFSYDVKMKEKGDIPEGYSVSREKKERFSLILESASTNQTSMYLCAIQDRGRQPQHFGDGTRLSIL.

V gene TRBV29-1 combines with J gene TRBJ1-1; TRBD1 matches 8 bases. After removal of 5 bases from V and 2 bases from J, the junction contained 7 bases not matched to a gene. This CDR3 comprises 14 residues. CDR1 and CDR2 (germline): SQVTM, ANQGSEA. This CDR3 is CSVNPGQVNTEAFF. The CDR3 coding sequence is TGCAGCGTTAACCCGGGACAGGTCAACACTGAAGCTTTCTTT.

The chain joins TRBV29-1 to TRBJ2-7, with D tentatively TRBD1 (6 bases). Trimming pared 4 bases from V and 4 bases from J, leaving 8 bases between. CDR3 length: 11 residues. From germline, CDR1 is SQVTM and CDR2 ANQGSEA. The CDR3 loop is CSVGGQYEQYF. Here the CDR3 DNA reads TGCAGCGTTGGGGGGCAGTACGAGCAGTACTTC.

This sequence joins TRBV27 and TRBJ2-1, with 9 bases matching TRBD2. Per germline, CDR1 MNHEY and CDR2 SMNVEV (reference sequence). The CDR3 runs to 15 residues. J was trimmed by 6 bases and V by 6 bases; bases with no gene match: 9. The CDR3 here is CASSKAGGMRNEQFF. The CDR3 DNA reads as TGTGCCAGCAGCAAAGCGGGAGGAATGCGCAATGAGCAGTTCTTC.

The chain combines TRBV4-1 with TRBJ1-2; 9 nucleotides match TRBD1. The V and J ends lost 4 bases and 11 bases, in that order; junction bases with no gene match: 8. Germline-derived CDR1 and CDR2 are MGHRA and YSYEKL. This CDR3 contains 13 residues. CDR3 nucleotide sequence: TGCGCCAGCAGCCGAGACCTGACAGGGGGGTACACCTTC. Translating gives CASSRDLTGGYTF.

V is TRBV5-1 and J is TRBJ1-1; possibly TRBD1 for D (6 bases). The CDR3 has 14 amino acids. The germline gives CDR1 SGHRS, CDR2 YFSETQ. V was pared by 7 bases and J by 3 bases, with 16 bases between. The CDR3 DNA follows: TGCGCCAGCGGCCGAGGACAGAAGTACACTGAAGCTTTCTTT. Amino acid sequence: CASGRGQKYTEAFF.

For the CDR3, the DNA is TGCGCCAGCAGCTTGTCGAGGACAGGGGGGAATGAGCAGTTCTTC. Translation gives CASSLSRTGGNEQFF. The chain has TRBV5-1 and TRBJ2-1; 10 nucleotides agree with TRBD1. The CDR3 is 15 residues long. The V gene end was trimmed by 1 base and the J gene end by 7 bases; junction bases not matched to a gene: 5. Per the germline V gene, CDR1 is SGHRS and CDR2 is YFSETQ. The variable domain in full, with the rest retrieved from reference TRBV5-1 and TRBJ2-1, is KAGVTQTPRYLIKTRGQQVTLSCSPISGHRSVSWYQQTPGQGLQFLFEYFSETQRNKGNFPGRFSGRQFSNSRSEMNVSTLELGDSALYLCASSLSRTGGNEQFFGPGTRLTVL.

The chain combines TRBV2 with TRBJ2-6; D perhaps matches TRBD1 (6 bases). V dropped 8 bases and J dropped 1 base, with 12 bases sitting between them. Germline lookup yields CDR1 SNHLY and CDR2 FYNNEI. This CDR3 has 15 amino acids. The CDR3 protein is CASYKGGSGANVLTF. The CDR3 coding sequence is TGTGCCAGCTATAAAGGGGGATCTGGGGCCAACGTCCTGACTTTC. Using reference TRBV2 and TRBJ2-6 for the parts outside the CDR3, the full variable domain is EPEVTQTPSHQVTQMGQEVILRCVPISNHLYFYWYRQILGQKVEFLVSFYNNEISEKSEIFDDQFSVERPDGSNFTLKIRSTKLEDSAMYFCASYKGGSGANVLTFGAGSRLTVL.

The chain combines TRBV2 with TRBJ1-4, with no clear D. Germline CDR1 is SNHLY and CDR2 is FYNNEI. V lost 7 bases to trimming and J lost 8 bases, with 14 bases between them. The CDR3 totals 13 residues. The CDR3 here is CASNRGIGEKLFF. As DNA, the CDR3 is TGTGCCAGCAATCGGGGTATTGGAGAAAAACTGTTTTTT.

This clone has only one observation. The chain links TRBV5-4 to TRBJ2-5; TRBD1 might be the D (5 bases). Trimming cost V 4 bases and J 3 bases, with 10 bases left between them. The CDR3 is 13 amino acids. Germline assignment: CDR1 SGHNT and CDR2 YYREEE (reference sequence). CDR3 nucleotide sequence: TGTGCCAGCAGCCGACGCAGGGAAGAGACCCAGTACTTC. Its translation: CASSRRREETQYF.

This chain uses TRBV7-3 with TRBJ1-3; possible D gene TRBD1, 5 bases. This CDR3 has 13 residues. The germline CDR1 and CDR2 sequences are SGHTA and FQGTGA. Trimming took 5 bases from V and 9 from J, leaving 14 bases between them. The CDR3 region has the DNA TGTGCCAGCAGCCAGCAGGGTTCGAGCACCATATATTTT. It is translated as CASSQQGSSTIYF.

This chain links TRBV30 with TRBJ2-7; TRBD1 matches 7 bases. The V gene's germline CDR1 is GTSNPN and CDR2 SVGIG (reference sequence). V gave up 0 bases and J gave up 4 bases; unmatched junction bases: 3. The CDR3 runs to 13 residues. The CDR3 bases are TGTGCCTGGAGTGTGAGGGGGCAATACGAGCAGTACTTC. Protein product: CAWSVRGQYEQYF.

The CDR3 sequence: CASSLKGQGFMNTEAFF. DNA of the CDR3: TGTGCCAGCAGCCTGAAAGGACAGGGTTTTATGAACACTGAAGCTTTCTTT. The chain has TRBV5-6 and TRBJ1-1, with TRBD1 matching over 8 bases. V lost 4 bases and J lost 0; bases outside the gene matches: 11. The germline CDR1 and CDR2 sequences are SGHDT and YYEEEE. This CDR3 has 17 amino acids. Using reference TRBV5-6 and TRBJ1-1 for the parts outside the CDR3, the full variable domain is DAGVTQSPTHLIKTRGQQVTLRCSPKSGHDTVSWYQQALGQGPQFIFQYYEEEERQRGNFPDRFSGHQFPNYSSELNVNALLLGDSALYLCASSLKGQGFMNTEAFFGQGTRLTVV.

The chain uses TRBV29-1 and TRBJ2-5, with TRBD2 matching over 7 bases. The CDR3 consists of 16 residues. V trimming: 1 base; J trimming: 5 bases; junction bases outside the gene matches: 13. Germline V CDR1 and CDR2: SQVTM, ANQGSEA. CDR3 DNA: TGCAGCGTTGAAGTTCAGCGGACCTGGGAGGGGGAGACCCAGTACTTC. Residues: CSVEVQRTWEGETQYF.

V and J are TRBV5-1 and TRBJ1-1; the match to TRBD1 covers 7 bases. CDR1 is SGHRS and CDR2 is YFSETQ in the germline V gene. This CDR3 is 14 amino acids long. V was clipped by 0 bases and J by 8 bases; unmatched bases: 7. CDR3 in amino acids: CASSLAGTDREAFF. The CDR3 DNA follows: TGCGCCAGCAGCTTGGCTGGGACAGACAGAGAAGCTTTCTTT.

The rearrangement links TRBV7-2 to TRBJ2-7; 11 bases align to TRBD1. V dropped 5 bases and J dropped 1; count of bases not matched to a gene: 4. CDR1 SGHTA and CDR2 FQGNSA come from the germline V gene. The CDR3 spans 15 residues. The CDR3 DNA reads as TGTGCCAGCAGCGGACAGGGGGCTGGGTCCTACGAGCAGTACTTC. Translated, it gives CASSGQGAGSYEQYF.